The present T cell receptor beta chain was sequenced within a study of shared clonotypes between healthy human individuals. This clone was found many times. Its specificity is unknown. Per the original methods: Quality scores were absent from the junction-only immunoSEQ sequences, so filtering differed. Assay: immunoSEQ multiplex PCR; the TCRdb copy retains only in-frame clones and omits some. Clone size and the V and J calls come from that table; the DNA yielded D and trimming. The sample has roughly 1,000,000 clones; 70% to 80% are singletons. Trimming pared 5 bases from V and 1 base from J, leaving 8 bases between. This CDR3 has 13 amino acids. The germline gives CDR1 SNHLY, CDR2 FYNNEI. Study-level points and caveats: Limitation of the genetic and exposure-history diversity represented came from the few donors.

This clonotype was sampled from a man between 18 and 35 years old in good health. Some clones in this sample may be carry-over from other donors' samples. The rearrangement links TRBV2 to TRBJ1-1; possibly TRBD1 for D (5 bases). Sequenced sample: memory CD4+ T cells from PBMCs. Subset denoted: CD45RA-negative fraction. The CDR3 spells CASSIDRNTEAFF. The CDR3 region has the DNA TGTGCCAGCAGTATTGACAGGAACACTGAAGCTTTCTTT.